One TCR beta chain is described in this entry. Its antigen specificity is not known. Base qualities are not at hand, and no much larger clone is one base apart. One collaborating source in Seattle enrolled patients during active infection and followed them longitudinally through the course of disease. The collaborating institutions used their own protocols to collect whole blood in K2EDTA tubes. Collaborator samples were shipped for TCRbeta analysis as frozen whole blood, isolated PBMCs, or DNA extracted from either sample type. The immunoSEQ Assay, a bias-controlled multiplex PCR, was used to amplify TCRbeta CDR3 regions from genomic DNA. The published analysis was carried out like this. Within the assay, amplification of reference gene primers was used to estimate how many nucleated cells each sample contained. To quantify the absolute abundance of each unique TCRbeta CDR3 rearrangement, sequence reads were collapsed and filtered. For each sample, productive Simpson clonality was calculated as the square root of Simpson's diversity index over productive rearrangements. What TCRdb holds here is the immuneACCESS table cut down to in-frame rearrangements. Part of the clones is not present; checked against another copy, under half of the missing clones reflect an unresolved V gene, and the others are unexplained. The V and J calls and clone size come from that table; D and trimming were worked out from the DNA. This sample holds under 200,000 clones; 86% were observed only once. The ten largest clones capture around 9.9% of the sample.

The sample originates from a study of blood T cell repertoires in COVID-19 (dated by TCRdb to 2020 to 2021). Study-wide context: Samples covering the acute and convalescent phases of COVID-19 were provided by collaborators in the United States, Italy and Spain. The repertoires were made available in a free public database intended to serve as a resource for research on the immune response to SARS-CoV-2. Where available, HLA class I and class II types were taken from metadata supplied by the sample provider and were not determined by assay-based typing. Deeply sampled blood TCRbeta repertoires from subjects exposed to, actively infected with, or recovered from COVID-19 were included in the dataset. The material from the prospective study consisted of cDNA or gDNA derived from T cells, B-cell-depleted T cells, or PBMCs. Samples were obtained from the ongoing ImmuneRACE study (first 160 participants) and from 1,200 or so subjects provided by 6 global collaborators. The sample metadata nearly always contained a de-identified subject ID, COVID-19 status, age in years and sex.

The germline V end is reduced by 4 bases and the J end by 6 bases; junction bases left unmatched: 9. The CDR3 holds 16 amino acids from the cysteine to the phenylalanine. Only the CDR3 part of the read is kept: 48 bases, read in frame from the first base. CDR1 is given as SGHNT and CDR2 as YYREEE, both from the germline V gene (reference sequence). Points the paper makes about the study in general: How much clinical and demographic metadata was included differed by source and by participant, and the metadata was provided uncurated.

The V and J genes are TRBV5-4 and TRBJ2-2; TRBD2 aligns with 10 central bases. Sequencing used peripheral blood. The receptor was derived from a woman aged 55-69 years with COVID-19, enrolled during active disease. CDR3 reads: CASSRLSGRIAGELFF. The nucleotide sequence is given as TGTGCCAGCAGCCGACTTAGCGGGAGGATCGCCGGGGAGCTGTTTTTT.